Listed below are T cell receptor beta chains from one sample, sequenced in a study of T cell repertoires in cytomegalovirus infection. Each CDR3 protein gets one entry after TCRdb re-called the reads with MiXCR. The data contain about 490,000 distinct CDR3 sequences, more than 25% of them seen just once; the ten biggest clones take up 13%. The sequencing input was PBMCs. Every receptor here comes from a human donor in good health (CMV status not recorded). Some clones in this sample may be carry-over from other donors' samples. Both conserved end residues are part of each CDR3. A D gene is named only where the DNA matches it firmly. Size tells how often a clone was seen (once, few, many) or the class of an expanded clone, and some rows leave it out.

d_call: TRBD2
j_call: TRBJ2-2
v_call: TRBV12-3/TRBV12-4
clone_size: .
cdr3_nt: TGTGCCAGCACCCTAGGGACTAGCGGGAGGAGCGCCGGGGAGCTGTTTTTT
cdr3_aa: CASTLGTSGRSAGELFF

d_call: .
j_call: TRBJ1-2
v_call: TRBV7-2
clone_size: many
cdr3_nt: TGTGCCAGCAGCTTAGAGTTGTTGGATCACCGCTATGGCTACACCTTC
cdr3_aa: CASSLELLDHRYGYTF

d_call: TRBD2
j_call: TRBJ2-3
v_call: TRBV5-6
clone_size: .
cdr3_nt: TGTGCCAGCAGGCTTCCGGGACTAGCGGGAGATAGGGCAGATACGCAGTATTTT
cdr3_aa: CASRLPGLAGDRADTQYF

d_call: .
j_call: TRBJ1-3
v_call: TRBV14
clone_size: .
cdr3_nt: TGTGCCAGCAGCCATCGGGCTTTCTCTGGAAACACCATATATTTT
cdr3_aa: CASSHRAFSGNTIYF

d_call: .
j_call: TRBJ1-2
v_call: TRBV12-3/TRBV12-4
clone_size: .
cdr3_nt: TGTGCCAGCAGTAAAAGGACGGACTATGGCTACACCTTC
cdr3_aa: CASSKRTDYGYTF

d_call: .
j_call: TRBJ2-5
v_call: TRBV7-2
clone_size: .
cdr3_nt: TGTGCCAGCAGCTCCCCAACCCTGGAGACCCAGTACTTC
cdr3_aa: CASSSPTLETQYF

d_call: .
j_call: TRBJ2-2
v_call: TRBV7-2
clone_size: many
cdr3_nt: TGTGCCAGCAGCTTGTGGGAGTGGTTAACCGGGGAGCTGTTTTTT
cdr3_aa: CASSLWEWLTGELFF

d_call: TRBD1
j_call: TRBJ1-6
v_call: TRBV5-4
clone_size: .
cdr3_nt: TGTGCCAGCAGCCCCTGGACAGGAATTAATTCACCCCTCCACTTT
cdr3_aa: CASSPWTGINSPLHF

d_call: .
j_call: TRBJ2-7
v_call: TRBV19
clone_size: .
cdr3_nt: TGTGCCAGTAGTATGGACAAGACCTACGAGCAGTACTTC
cdr3_aa: CASSMDKTYEQYF

d_call: TRBD1
j_call: TRBJ2-5
v_call: TRBV7-8
clone_size: many
cdr3_nt: TGTGCCAGCAGCCCAGGACAGGGGACAGAGACCCAGTACTTC
cdr3_aa: CASSPGQGTETQYF

d_call: .
j_call: TRBJ2-4
v_call: TRBV6-6
clone_size: few
cdr3_nt: TGTGCCAGCAGTGTCTCCCGGGGTTTAGTAGCCAAAAACATTCAGTACTTC
cdr3_aa: CASSVSRGLVAKNIQYF

d_call: .
j_call: TRBJ1-1
v_call: TRBV4-1
clone_size: .
cdr3_nt: TGCGCCAGCAGCCAAGCAGGGGTCACGAACACTGAAGCTTTCTTT
cdr3_aa: CASSQAGVTNTEAFF

d_call: .
j_call: TRBJ2-7
v_call: TRBV28
clone_size: .
cdr3_nt: TGTGCCAGCAGTTTATTGGGGCCCAGTGTACCGTACTTC
cdr3_aa: CASSLLGPSVPYF

d_call: TRBD1
j_call: TRBJ1-2
v_call: TRBV7-8
clone_size: .
cdr3_nt: TGTGCCAGCAGCCCAACCGGGACAGGTCCGTGGTGGGGCTACACCTTC
cdr3_aa: CASSPTGTGPWWGYTF

d_call: .
j_call: TRBJ2-7
v_call: TRBV6-2/TRBV6-3
clone_size: .
cdr3_nt: TGTGCCAGCCATAAAGCCACGGCCGTGAGAGACGAGCAGTACTTC
cdr3_aa: CASHKATAVRDEQYF

d_call: TRBD1
j_call: TRBJ2-3
v_call: TRBV15
clone_size: .
cdr3_nt: TGTGCCACCAGTACAGGGGGCATAGATACGCAGTATTTT
cdr3_aa: CATSTGGIDTQYF

d_call: TRBD1
j_call: TRBJ1-6
v_call: TRBV7-2
clone_size: many
cdr3_nt: TGTGCCAGCAGCTTAGGACAGGGAGTGGCTTCACCCCTCCACTTT
cdr3_aa: CASSLGQGVASPLHF

d_call: .
j_call: TRBJ2-2
v_call: TRBV7-2
clone_size: many
cdr3_nt: TGTGCCAGCAGCCAACTTGGCCCGGGGAACACCGGGGAGCTGTTTTTT
cdr3_aa: CASSQLGPGNTGELFF

d_call: .
j_call: TRBJ1-4
v_call: TRBV4-3
clone_size: .
cdr3_nt: TGCGCCAGCAGCCAAGATCAGGCGGGAGGGGAAAAACTGTTTTTT
cdr3_aa: CASSQDQAGGEKLFF

d_call: .
j_call: TRBJ2-5
v_call: TRBV13
clone_size: .
cdr3_nt: TGTGCCAGCAGCCTAAGGCCGGGGGAGACCCAGTACTTC
cdr3_aa: CASSLRPGETQYF

d_call: .
j_call: TRBJ2-2
v_call: TRBV28
clone_size: .
cdr3_nt: TGTGCCAGCAGTTTAATCCCGCGCAGCGGAAACGCGAACACCGGGGAGCTGTTTTTT
cdr3_aa: CASSLIPRSGNANTGELFF

d_call: .
j_call: TRBJ2-5
v_call: TRBV6-2/TRBV6-3
clone_size: .
cdr3_nt: TGTGCCAGCAGTTACCCCCCGGAGACCCAGTACTTC
cdr3_aa: CASSYPPETQYF

d_call: TRBD1
j_call: TRBJ1-5
v_call: TRBV20-1
clone_size: .
cdr3_nt: TGCAGTGCTCGTCAACAGGGGGCCTCGAGTAATCAGCCCCAGCATTTT
cdr3_aa: CSARQQGASSNQPQHF

d_call: TRBD2
j_call: TRBJ2-1
v_call: TRBV24-1
clone_size: few
cdr3_nt: TGTGCCACCAGTGGCCGACTAGCGGGGGAATCCTACAATGAGCAGTTCTTC
cdr3_aa: CATSGRLAGESYNEQFF

d_call: .
j_call: TRBJ2-5
v_call: TRBV7-6
clone_size: many
cdr3_nt: TGTGCCAGCAGCCTTGGACCTGAAGAGACCCAGTACTTC
cdr3_aa: CASSLGPEETQYF

d_call: .
j_call: TRBJ1-4
v_call: TRBV4-3
clone_size: .
cdr3_nt: TGCGCCAGCAGCCAAGAGGCAGGAGCGGTGGGAAAACTGTTTTTT
cdr3_aa: CASSQEAGAVGKLFF

d_call: .
j_call: TRBJ1-1
v_call: TRBV11-1
clone_size: .
cdr3_nt: TGTGCCAGCAGCTCCCGACGGGGAAGGGACACTGAAGCTTTCTTT
cdr3_aa: CASSSRRGRDTEAFF

d_call: TRBD2
j_call: TRBJ2-3
v_call: TRBV7-8
clone_size: many
cdr3_nt: TGTGCCAGCAGCTTGCGACTAGCGGGAACACCAGATACGCAGTATTTT
cdr3_aa: CASSLRLAGTPDTQYF

d_call: .
j_call: TRBJ2-5
v_call: TRBV7-9
clone_size: many
cdr3_nt: TGTGCCAGCAGCTTAGGGGGTGGGGATGAGACCCAGTACTTC
cdr3_aa: CASSLGGGDETQYF

d_call: .
j_call: TRBJ2-1
v_call: TRBV20-1
clone_size: few
cdr3_nt: TGCAGTGCTAGAGGGTTGAGCCTAGCCTACAATGAGCAGTTCTTC
cdr3_aa: CSARGLSLAYNEQFF

d_call: TRBD2
j_call: TRBJ2-7
v_call: TRBV7-8
clone_size: many
cdr3_nt: TGTGCCAGCAGCTCGGGTCGACTAGCGGGAGCCTACGAGCAGTACTTC
cdr3_aa: CASSSGRLAGAYEQYF

d_call: TRBD1
j_call: TRBJ2-5
v_call: TRBV14
clone_size: .
cdr3_nt: TGTGCCAGCAGCCTGCGAGCAGGGGGCTTAGAGACCCAGTACTTC
cdr3_aa: CASSLRAGGLETQYF

d_call: TRBD1
j_call: TRBJ1-2
v_call: TRBV19
clone_size: .
cdr3_nt: TGTGCCAGTAATCCTGAGGGACAGAACTATGGCTACACCTTC
cdr3_aa: CASNPEGQNYGYTF

d_call: .
j_call: TRBJ2-1
v_call: TRBV7-3
clone_size: once
cdr3_nt: TGTGCCAGCAGCCCCGAGGGGGGAGCTCCGTACAATGAGCAGTTCTTC
cdr3_aa: CASSPEGGAPYNEQFF

d_call: .
j_call: TRBJ2-5
v_call: TRBV20-1
clone_size: .
cdr3_nt: TGCAGTGTGGTCCGCGGAGAGACCCAGTACTTC
cdr3_aa: CSVVRGETQYF

d_call: .
j_call: TRBJ2-1
v_call: TRBV6-1
clone_size: few
cdr3_nt: TGTGCCAGCAAGGTGCCGGGAACCAATGAGCAGTTCTTC
cdr3_aa: CASKVPGTNEQFF

d_call: .
j_call: TRBJ2-3
v_call: TRBV7-2
clone_size: .
cdr3_nt: TGTGCCAGCAACGTTCATGGGCGGGATAGGTCAGATACGCAGTATTTT
cdr3_aa: CASNVHGRDRSDTQYF

d_call: TRBD2
j_call: TRBJ2-1
v_call: TRBV4-3
clone_size: .
cdr3_nt: TGCGCCAGCAGCCAAGTTGTGTTAGCGGGAGTTAATGAGCAGTTCTTC
cdr3_aa: CASSQVVLAGVNEQFF

d_call: .
j_call: TRBJ2-7
v_call: TRBV6-6
clone_size: .
cdr3_nt: TGTGCCAGCAGGAGTGGAGGGACTCTTTACGAGCAGTACTTC
cdr3_aa: CASRSGGTLYEQYF

d_call: .
j_call: TRBJ2-1
v_call: TRBV20-1
clone_size: .
cdr3_nt: TGCAGTGCCCGGGGGCGGAGCGGGAAGGACAATGAGCAGTTCTTC
cdr3_aa: CSARGRSGKDNEQFF

d_call: .
j_call: TRBJ2-1
v_call: TRBV7-8
clone_size: .
cdr3_nt: TGTGCCACACACACCACTCACCCTGACGCGGAGCAGTTCTTC
cdr3_aa: CATHTTHPDAEQFF

d_call: .
j_call: TRBJ1-5
v_call: TRBV19
clone_size: .
cdr3_nt: TGTGCCAGTAGTATTTCCGGGCACAATCAGCCCCAGCATTTT
cdr3_aa: CASSISGHNQPQHF

d_call: TRBD2
j_call: TRBJ2-1
v_call: TRBV5-5
clone_size: .
cdr3_nt: TGTGCCAGCAGCTCCTTAGCGGGAGCGTCCTACAATGAGCAGTTCTTC
cdr3_aa: CASSSLAGASYNEQFF

d_call: TRBD2
j_call: TRBJ2-3
v_call: TRBV7-2
clone_size: many
cdr3_nt: TGTGCCAGCAGCTTATTAGCGGGAGGACGCACAGATACGCAGTATTTT
cdr3_aa: CASSLLAGGRTDTQYF

d_call: TRBD1
j_call: TRBJ1-1
v_call: TRBV20-1
clone_size: .
cdr3_nt: TGCAGTGCCCCCAGGACAGGGAGAACTGAAGCTTTCTTT
cdr3_aa: CSAPRTGRTEAFF

d_call: .
j_call: TRBJ2-1
v_call: TRBV6-6
clone_size: .
cdr3_nt: TGTGCCAGCAGATTGACTAGTAGGGATGAGCAGTTCTTC
cdr3_aa: CASRLTSRDEQFF

d_call: .
j_call: TRBJ1-1
v_call: TRBV12-3/TRBV12-4
clone_size: .
cdr3_nt: TGTGCCAGCAGTCCCGGGGACACAAATGAAGCTTTCTTT
cdr3_aa: CASSPGDTNEAFF

d_call: TRBD1
j_call: TRBJ2-5
v_call: TRBV24-1
clone_size: few
cdr3_nt: TGTGCCACCAATGACTCGGGACAGGAAGAGACCCAGTACTTC
cdr3_aa: CATNDSGQEETQYF

d_call: .
j_call: TRBJ2-3
v_call: TRBV4-3
clone_size: many
cdr3_nt: TGCGCCAGCAGCCAAGAATGGATGCCCGGAGGGACCGATACGCAGTATTTT
cdr3_aa: CASSQEWMPGGTDTQYF